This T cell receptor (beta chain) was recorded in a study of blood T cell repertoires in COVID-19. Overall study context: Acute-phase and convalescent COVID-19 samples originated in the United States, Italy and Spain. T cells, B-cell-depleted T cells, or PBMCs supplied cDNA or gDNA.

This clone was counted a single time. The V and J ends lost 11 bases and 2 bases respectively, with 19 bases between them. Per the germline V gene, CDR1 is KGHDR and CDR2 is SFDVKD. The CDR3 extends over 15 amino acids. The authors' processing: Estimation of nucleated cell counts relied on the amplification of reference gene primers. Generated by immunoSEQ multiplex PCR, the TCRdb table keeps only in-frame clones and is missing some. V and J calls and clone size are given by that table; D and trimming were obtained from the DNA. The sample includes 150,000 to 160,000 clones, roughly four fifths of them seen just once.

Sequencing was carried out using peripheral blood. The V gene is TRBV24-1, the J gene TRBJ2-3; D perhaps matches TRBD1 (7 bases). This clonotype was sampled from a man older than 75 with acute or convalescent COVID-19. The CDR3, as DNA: TGTGCCATCGCCACTGCAGGGGGGCTCACAGATACGCAGTATTTT. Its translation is CAIATAGGLTDTQYF.